The table lists the clone carrying this T cell receptor (beta chain) with a count of one. Its antigen remains unknown. These data come from a study of T cell responses to AZD1222 COVID-19 vaccine. Study-wide results and limits: Only five or six individuals given AZD1222 were seropositive at baseline. Mapped onto spike, vaccine-associated CD4 TCRs spanned it and were dominant at 160-218 and 743-854.

Assay used: immunoSEQ multiplex PCR; TCRdb lists only in-frame clones, some missing. The table lists about 93,000 clones, 88% of them singletons. Per the germline V gene, CDR1 is LGHDT and CDR2 is YNNKEL (reference sequence). V gave up 3 bases and J gave up 7 bases, with 12 bases separating them. CDR3 length: 13 residues. This chain uses TRBV3-1 (or the pseudogene TRBV3-2) with TRBJ1-2, with D uncertain. This TCR derives from an adult in good health. Sequences were derived from peripheral blood, sampled on day 0 of AZD1222 vaccination. Here the CDR3 reads CASSQSPWVGYTF. DNA for the CDR3: TGTGCCAGCAGCCAGTCCCCTTGGGTTGGCTACACCTTC.